In its sample, the clone carrying this T cell receptor (beta chain) was seen a few times. Its matching antigen is unknown. Investigators reverse transcribed all isolated RNA, so they sequenced expressed TCRB transcripts. Sequencing was performed with immunoSEQ multiplex PCR; in TCRdb, only in-frame clones are kept and a portion is missing. The sample lists more than 300,000 clones, around 15% occurring once. The sample comes from a study of beta chain features in type 1 diabetes. Broader study findings: Reads derived from cDNA could over-represent cells showing high TCR expression. VDJ junctions in type 1 diabetes patients carried more deletions and fewer insertions. Short templates might get an advantage during PCR, and this would be equal in patients and controls. Patients' naive, central memory and regulatory TCRB repertoires appeared more alike than those of healthy donors.

This CDR3 is built from 14 residues. The V end lost 6 bases, the J end lost 0 bases, and 9 bases lay between the germline ends. Germline V gene sequence: CDR1 LNHNV, CDR2 YYDKDF (reference sequence). The V gene is TRBV15, the J gene TRBJ2-1; D is perhaps TRBD2 (5 bases). This TCR came from a woman aged 18-29 years in good health. Sequenced: naive CD4+ T cells from blood. CDR3 nucleotides: TGTGCCACCAGGGTAGCGACCTCCTACAATGAGCAGTTCTTC. Encoded protein: CATRVATSYNEQFF.